This record concerns one TCR beta chain sequence. Its antigen is still unknown. The data belong to a study of T cell repertoires in cytomegalovirus infection. From the reads, TCRdb called clonotypes with MiXCR, one entry per CDR3 protein. The top ten hold about half of the sample, which has some 240,000 distinct CDR3 sequences, approximately 15% seen once. Study-wide points: The ex vivo response was dominated by HLA-C-restricted CMV-specific TCR beta clonotypes.

Germline-derived CDR1 and CDR2 are MNHEY and SVGEGT. The length of the CDR3 is 12 residues. V lost 2 bases and J 10 bases, leaving 9 bases between the germline ends. The rearrangement joins TRBV6-2 or TRBV6-3 to TRBJ2-1, with unresolved D. The receptor comes from a human donor in good health (CMV status not recorded). Some clones in this sample may be carry-over from other donors' samples. The sequenced sample consisted of CD8+ T cells from PBMCs. The DNA for the CDR3 is TGTGCCAGCAGTTACGCTCAGGCCGAGCAGTTCTTC. Translating it yields CASSYAQAEQFF.